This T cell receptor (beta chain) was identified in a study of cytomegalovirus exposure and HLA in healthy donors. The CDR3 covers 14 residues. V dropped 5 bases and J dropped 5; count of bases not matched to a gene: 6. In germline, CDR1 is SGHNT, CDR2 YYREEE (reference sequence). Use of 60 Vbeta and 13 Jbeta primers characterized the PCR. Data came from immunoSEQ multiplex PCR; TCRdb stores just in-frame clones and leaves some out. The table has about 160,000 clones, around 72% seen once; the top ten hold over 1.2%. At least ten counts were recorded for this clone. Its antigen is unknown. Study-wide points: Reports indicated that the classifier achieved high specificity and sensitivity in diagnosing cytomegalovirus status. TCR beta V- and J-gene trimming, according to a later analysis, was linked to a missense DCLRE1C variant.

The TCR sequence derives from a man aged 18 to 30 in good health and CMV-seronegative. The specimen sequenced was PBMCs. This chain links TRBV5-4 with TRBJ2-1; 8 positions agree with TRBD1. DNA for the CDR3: TGTGCCAGCAGGGACACGGACAGGGACAATGAGCAGTTCTTC. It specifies CASRDTDRDNEQFF.